This paragraph covers one T cell receptor (beta chain) sequence. Its cognate antigen is unknown. Trimming pared 2 bases from V and 10 bases from J, leaving 11 bases between. This CDR3 comprises 13 residues. CDR1 and CDR2 (germline): MNHEY, SVGAGI. TCRdb ran MiXCR on the 5' RACE reads and lists one entry per CDR3 protein. Of 230,000 or so distinct CDR3 sequences in the sample, around 8.8% were seen once. This record belongs to a study of identical twins. Study-wide results and limits: Conclusions came from cross-sectional statistical analysis, not from following the same donors. The degree of excess twin sharing was weaker in beta out-of-frame sequences. Models underestimated how often monozygotic twins shared out-of-frame TCR alpha. The more abundant beta clonotypes in cord blood had fewer insertions, and memory repertoires did not show this.

The sample was also reused in another study, on yellow fever vaccine responses in identical twins.

This clonotype was sampled from a woman younger than 35 in good health. The source material was CD8+ T cells sorted from blood. This chain links TRBV6-5 with TRBJ2-2, with a tentative D call TRBD1 (6 bases). CDR3: CASSYAGDPELFF. As DNA, the CDR3 is TGTGCCAGCAGTTACGCAGGGGATCCGGAGCTGTTTTTT.